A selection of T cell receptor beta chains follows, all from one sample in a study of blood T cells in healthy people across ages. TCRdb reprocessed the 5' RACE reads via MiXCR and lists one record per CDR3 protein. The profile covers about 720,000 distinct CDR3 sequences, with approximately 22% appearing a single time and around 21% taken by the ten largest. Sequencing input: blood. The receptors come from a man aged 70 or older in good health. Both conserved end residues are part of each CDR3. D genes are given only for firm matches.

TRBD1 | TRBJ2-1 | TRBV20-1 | CSARRDRGHEQFF
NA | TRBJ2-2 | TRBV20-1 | CSARDGATGNTGELFF
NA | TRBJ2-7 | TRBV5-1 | CASSLGSGYEQYF
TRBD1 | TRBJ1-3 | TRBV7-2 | CASSLLGQGRSGNTIYF
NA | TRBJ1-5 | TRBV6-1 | CASSDFQGIGNQPQHF
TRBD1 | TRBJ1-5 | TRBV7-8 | CASSSGTGGYQPQHF
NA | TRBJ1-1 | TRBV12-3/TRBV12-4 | CASSLEGINTEAFF
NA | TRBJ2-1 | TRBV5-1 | CASSGGDANEQFF
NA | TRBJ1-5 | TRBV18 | CASSPVAPRGNQPQHF
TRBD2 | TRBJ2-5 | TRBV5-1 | CASKDSGGREETQYF
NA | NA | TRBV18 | CASTGTEETQYF
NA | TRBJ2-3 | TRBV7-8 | CASSFHRDTQYF
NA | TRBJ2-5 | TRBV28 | CASTERYRIETQYF
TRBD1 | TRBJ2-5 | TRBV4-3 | CASSQDLQGAIGETQYF
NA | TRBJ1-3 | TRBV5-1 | CASRERSSGNTIYF
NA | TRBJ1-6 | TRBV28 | CASSPGDQENSPLHF
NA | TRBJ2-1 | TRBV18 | CASSPLQGFGVNEQFF
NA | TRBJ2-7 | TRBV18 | CASSPTFYEQYF
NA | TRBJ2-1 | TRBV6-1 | CAIQLRRSYNEQFF
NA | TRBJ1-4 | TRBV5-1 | CASSLDPNEKLFF
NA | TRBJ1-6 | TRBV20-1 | CSARDSQGHSYNSPLHF
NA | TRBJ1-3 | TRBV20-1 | CSASVVSGNTIYF
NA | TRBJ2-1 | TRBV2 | CASDGNEQFF
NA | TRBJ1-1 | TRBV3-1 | CASTRFDTEAFF
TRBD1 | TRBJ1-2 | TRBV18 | CASSPGTGSYGYTF
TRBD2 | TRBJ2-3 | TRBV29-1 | CSVVGAGGLTDTQYF
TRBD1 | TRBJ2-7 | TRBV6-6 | CASSYSNRGPSYEQYF
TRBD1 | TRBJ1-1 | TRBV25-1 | CASSEWDSLNTEAFF
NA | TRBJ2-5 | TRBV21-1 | CASSSLAVGETQYF
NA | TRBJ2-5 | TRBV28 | CASSPLQVQRQETQYF